This T cell receptor (beta chain) was identified in a study of cytomegalovirus exposure and HLA in healthy donors. Looked up from germline, CDR1 is SNHLY and CDR2 is FYNNEI. This CDR3 is 15 amino acids long. Trimming removed 2 bases from V and 3 bases from J, with 14 bases in between. Regarding the study as a whole: Exclusion applied to some V segments, including TRBV6-2 and TRBV6-3, as they were indistinguishable.

Primers: 60 Vbeta forward and 13 Jbeta reverse. TCRdb's copy holds only in-frame clones and misses some; the assay was immunoSEQ multiplex PCR. The sample includes roughly 120,000 clones, 80% of them seen just once. A word on this clone: What it binds is unknown.

This clonotype was obtained from a man under 40 in good health and CMV-seronegative. The rearrangement uses TRBV2 and TRBJ2-7; D possibly corresponds to TRBD1 (6 bases). Material: PBMCs. The CDR3, as DNA: TGTGCCAGCAGTGAATCAGAGGTGGACAGCTACGAGCAGTACTTC. Translated, it gives CASSESEVDSYEQYF.